What follows describes a single T cell receptor beta chain. The antigen is unknown. This record comes from a study of T-cell memory formation after mild COVID-19. Whole-study results and caveats: Day 15 to 85 contracting clones showed balanced CD4/CD8; day 15 to 37 expanders favored CD4+.

The CDR3 is 15 amino acids. Germline V gene data show CDR1 as KGHDR and CDR2 as SFDVKD. V lost 4 bases to trimming and J lost 7 bases, with 18 bases between them. Constant-segment primers served in 5'RACE that generated TCR alpha and TCR beta cDNA libraries bearing sample barcodes and UMIs. TCRdb re-derived calls from the 5' RACE reads in MiXCR, one entry per CDR3 protein. Of approximately 250,000 distinct CDR3 sequences detected, 16% appear once; the ten largest clones hold approximately 20%. Sequenced input: PBMCs or a T cell subset sorted from them (not recorded which). The chain combines TRBV24-1 with TRBJ1-2; tentative D call: TRBD1 (6 bases). The source of this sequence is a man aged 18 to 30 who had mild COVID-19 (a few samples of this study predate the infection). Cell type and time point are not known. The DNA of the CDR3 is TGTGCCACCAGTGAGGACCGGACTCACAGGGCTGGCTACACCTTC. Translating gives CATSEDRTHRAGYTF.